Listed below are T cell receptor beta chains from one sample, sequenced in a study of regulatory T cells in long-lasting Graves disease. TCRdb re-called the multiplex PCR reads with MiXCR, one entry per CDR3 protein. Here the sample spans about 450,000 distinct CDR3 sequences, around 13% being singletons. The same data also contributed to another study, on T cells in Graves' hyperthyroidism and ophthalmopathy.

The sample consisted of peripheral blood mononuclear cells (PBMCs), taken at new diagnosis, from a patient treated with antithyroid drugs. These receptors originate from a woman between 45 and 60 years old with Graves disease. The CDR3 runs from the conserved cysteine through the conserved F or W.

V gene	J gene	CDR3 protein
TRBV28	TRBJ2-1	CASSAIVSSYNEQFF
TRBV6-1	TRBJ2-2	CASRPPWAGYTGELFF
TRBV3-1	TRBJ2-5	CASSQIETGLARQTQYF
TRBV29-1	TRBJ1-5	CSVESDRDQPQHF
TRBV7-8	TRBJ1-2	CASSLSGTAGYTF
TRBV20-1	TRBJ2-4	CSACVSSGDLAKNIQYF
TRBV29-1	TRBJ2-3	CSVRTGGSTDTQYF
TRBV9	TRBJ1-2	CASSVNRDRVDGYTF
TRBV27	TRBJ2-1	CASSLAGAWSYDEQFF
TRBV6-2/TRBV6-3	TRBJ1-2	CASSRDKAGAGYTF
TRBV27	TRBJ2-1	CASSPPGLSSYNEQFF
TRBV3-1	TRBJ1-1	CASSREGPTTEAFF
TRBV24-1	TRBJ2-1	CATSDPSGMGYNEQFF
TRBV2	TRBJ2-1	CASNNPRTSGSNEQFF
TRBV18	TRBJ2-4	CASSPPDRVNIQYF
TRBV9	TRBJ1-1	CASSVGGDIVSEAFF
TRBV27	TRBJ1-5	CASSRGESRPQHF